Each of the 29 T cell receptor beta chains below was sequenced from the same sample in a study of T cells after yellow fever vaccination. Using its own MiXCR run on the 5' RACE reads, TCRdb lists one record per CDR3 protein. The sample lists 9,500 to 15,000 distinct CDR3 sequences, 5.5% to 6% occurring once. Sample: PBMCs, either bulk or a sorted T-cell subset (CD4+, CD8+, memory, or dextramer-sorted; not recorded which), taken on the day of the yellow fever booster vaccination. Source of these receptors: a young man who received the YFV17D yellow fever vaccine.

This clonotype was observed at least ten times. The rearrangement joins TRBV20-1 to TRBJ1-6; a possible D gene is TRBD1 (5 bases). The CDR3 consists of 15 residues. Germline values: CDR1 DFQATT, CDR2 SNEGSKA (reference sequence). Trimming removed 0 bases from V and 7 bases from J, with 13 bases in between. The CDR3 DNA sequence: TGCAGTGCTAGAGACGCTGGGACTTACAATTCACCCCTCCACTTT. This codes for CSARDAGTYNSPLHF.

This clonotype was recorded at least ten times. This chain joins TRBV5-4 and TRBJ1-1; TRBD1 matches at 8 bases. The J segment lost 3 bases and the V segment lost 4 bases, leaving 8 bases of the junction unmatched. The CDR3 contains 15 residues. Germline CDR1 is SGHNT and CDR2 is YYREEE (reference sequence). CDR3 amino acids: CASSPGGFKDTEAFF. CDR3 coding DNA: TGTGCCAGCAGCCCAGGGGGCTTTAAGGACACTGAAGCTTTCTTT. The complete variable domain, with remaining parts taken from reference TRBV5-4 and TRBJ1-1, reads ETGVTQSPTHLIKTRGQQVTLRCSSQSGHNTVSWYQQALGQGPQFIFQYYREEENGRGNFPPRFSGLQFPNYSSELNVNALELDDSALYLCASSPGGFKDTEAFFGQGTRLTVV.

This clonotype was seen repeatedly, ten times or more. The V call is TRBV28, the J call TRBJ1-1; a possible D gene is TRBD1 (5 bases). V was clipped by 3 bases and J by 6 bases, with 17 bases between them. This CDR3 is built from 15 residues. In germline, CDR1 is MDHEN, CDR2 SYDVKM. CDR3 bases: TGTGCCAGCAGTTTCTTGGGACGGGGGGACGCTGAAGCTTTCTTT. Amino acids: CASSFLGRGDAEAFF.

This clonotype was recorded at least ten times. The chain joins TRBV6-5 to TRBJ1-5; no reliable D call. This CDR3 spans 16 amino acids. The V and J ends lost 5 bases and 9 bases respectively, with 23 bases between them. The V gene's germline CDR1 is MNHEY and CDR2 SVGAGI. The CDR3 loop reads CASSPTVTRRLGPQHF. CDR3 DNA: TGTGCCAGCAGTCCCACCGTTACGCGACGACTGGGGCCCCAGCATTTT.

This clonotype was seen ten or more times. The chain couples TRBV29-1 to TRBJ1-3, with TRBD1 matching 7 bases. V lost 6 bases and J lost 1; bases outside the gene matches: 3. CDR3 size: 13 residues. From germline, CDR1 is SQVTM and CDR2 ANQGSEA. This CDR3 is CSVTGFSGNTIYF. CDR3 sequence (DNA): TGCAGCGTGACAGGGTTTTCTGGAAACACCATATATTTT. Using reference TRBV29-1 and TRBJ1-3 for the parts outside the CDR3, the full variable domain is SAVISQKPSRDICQRGTSLTIQCQVDSQVTMMFWYRQQPGQSLTLIATANQGSEATYESGFVIDKFPISRPNLTFSTLTVSNMSPEDSSIYLCSVTGFSGNTIYFGEGSWLTVV.

This clonotype is categorized as medium-sized (0.01 to 0.1%). The V call is TRBV20-1, the J call TRBJ2-5; no definite D call. The CDR3 consists of 10 residues. V lost 3 bases and J 5 bases, leaving 4 bases between the germline ends. Germline V lookup: CDR1 DFQATT, CDR2 SNEGSKA (reference sequence). The CDR3 DNA reads TGCAGTGCTAGTGGCGAGACCCAGTACTTC. Protein sequence: CSASGETQYF.

This clonotype was counted many times. J is TRBJ2-2 and V is TRBV20-1; D may be TRBD1 (6 bases). Trimming took 3 bases from V and 1 from J, leaving 9 bases between them. The CDR3 totals 14 residues. CDR1 and CDR2 from the germline V gene are DFQATT and SNEGSKA (reference sequence). CDR3 bases: TGCAGTGCTAGGAAACAGGGGAACACCGGGGAGCTGTTTTTT. It encodes CSARKQGNTGELFF.

This clonotype appeared many times. This chain connects TRBV25-1 to TRBJ1-6, with 9 bases identical to TRBD1. V was pared by 5 bases and J by 9 bases, with 8 bases of the junction left unmatched. CDR1 and CDR2 from the germline V gene are MGHDK and SYGVNS. CDR3 length: 15 residues. The CDR3 here is CASSSLDRGGSPLHF. The CDR3 nucleotides read TGTGCCAGCAGTAGCTTGGACAGGGGAGGTTCACCCCTCCACTTT.

This clonotype has a count of ten or more. The chain links TRBV9 to TRBJ2-2, with D maybe TRBD1 (5 bases). CDR3 length: 13 amino acids. V shed 3 bases and J shed 8 bases, with 11 bases lying between them. Germline V gene sequence: CDR1 SGDLS, CDR2 YYNGEE. This CDR3 is CASSEGVEGELFF. In DNA form, the CDR3 reads TGTGCCAGCAGCGAAGGGGTTGAGGGGGAGCTGTTTTTT.

This clonotype is medium-sized (0.01 to 0.1%). This chain uses TRBV29-1 with TRBJ2-7; D is uncertain. Germline CDR1 is SQVTM and CDR2 is ANQGSEA. The CDR3 loop spans 14 amino acids. Trimming removed 6 bases from V and 0 bases from J, with 15 bases in between. CDR3 in amino acids: CSVDQVPLSYEQYF. The CDR3 nucleotides read TGCAGCGTCGATCAGGTACCCCTCTCCTACGAGCAGTACTTC.

This clonotype came up many times. The chain uses TRBV4-2 and TRBJ1-2; 7 nucleotides line up with TRBD1. V lost 4 bases, J lost 4 bases, and 6 bases stayed unmatched. In germline, CDR1 is LGHNA, CDR2 YNFKEQ. The CDR3 covers 14 residues. The CDR3 here is CASSRQGGGYGYTF. The CDR3 DNA follows: TGTGCCAGCAGCCGACAGGGCGGCGGCTATGGCTACACCTTC.

The V gene is TRBV3-1, the J gene TRBJ2-1; 8 bases agree with TRBD2. Losses at the gene ends were 10 bases for V and 9 bases for J; bases not matched to a gene: 17. CDR1 LGHDT and CDR2 YNNKEL come from the germline V gene (reference sequence). There are 15 residues in the CDR3. In DNA form, the CDR3 reads TGTGCCACCTCCCCAGCGGGAGCACGCGACGGTGAGCAGTTCTTC. It translates to CATSPAGARDGEQFF.

This clonotype was detected ten times or more. The J gene is TRBJ2-5, the V gene TRBV7-8, with a weak D call TRBD2 (5 bases). This CDR3 has 13 residues. V was pared by 3 bases and J by 5 bases, with 10 bases between. Germline values: CDR1 SGHVS, CDR2 FQNEAQ. This chain's CDR3 is CASSFRGSETQYF. The CDR3 region has the DNA TGTGCCAGCAGCTTTAGAGGGAGCGAGACCCAGTACTTC.

This clonotype was recorded many times. V and J are TRBV9 and TRBJ2-1; 10 bases line up with TRBD2. Germline CDR1 is SGDLS and CDR2 is YYNGEE. This CDR3 has 13 amino acids. Trimming cost V 7 bases and J 9 bases; bases outside gene matches: 7. CDR3 amino acids: CASGLAGGIEQFF. Here the CDR3 DNA reads TGTGCCAGCGGGTTAGCGGGAGGTATTGAGCAGTTCTTC.

Comment on this clonotype: A much larger clone lies a single base off, so this may be a read error. The chain joins TRBV6-2 or TRBV6-3 to TRBJ1-2; maybe TRBD1 (6 bases). Trimming shortened V by 6 bases and J by 5 bases, and 19 bases separated the two germline ends. Germline loops: CDR1 MNHEY, CDR2 SVGEGT. CDR3 length: 15 amino acids. CDR3 bases: TGTGCCAGCAGCCAGACCCGGACAGTGGGTTATGGCTACACCTTC. Translated: CASSQTRTVGYGYTF.

This clonotype was picked up many times. The chain has TRBV10-3 and TRBJ2-3; 7 nucleotides line up with TRBD2. Germline trimming cut 4 bases from V and 1 base from J; bases unmatched to any gene: 8. Looked up from germline, CDR1 is ENHRY and CDR2 is SYGVKD. This CDR3 has 16 residues. The CDR3 DNA reads TGTGCCATCAGTGGGGGGGGACGGGGCCGCACAGATACGCAGTATTTT. Protein product: CAISGGGRGRTDTQYF.

This clonotype was detected many times. V and J are TRBV24-1 and TRBJ2-2; possibly TRBD1 or TRBD2 for D (5 bases each). The CDR3 totals 14 residues. With 5 bases removed from V and 4 bases from J, the gap between germline ends came to 10 bases. CDR1 is KGHDR and CDR2 is SFDVKD in the germline V gene. The CDR3 sequence is CATSGTGATGELFF. The DNA of the CDR3 is TGTGCCACCAGTGGCACCGGGGCCACCGGGGAGCTGTTTTTT.

This clonotype was picked up many times. The chain carries TRBV28 and TRBJ2-7, with D possibly TRBD2 on 6 matching bases. The V end lost 6 bases, the J end lost 4 bases, and 19 bases lay between the germline ends. Germline V CDR1 and CDR2: MDHEN, SYDVKM. The CDR3 loop spans 15 amino acids. CDR3 sequence: CASSNSGTVEYEQYF. CDR3 nucleotides: TGTGCCAGCAGCAATTCCGGGACTGTAGAATACGAGCAGTACTTC.

In its sample, this clonotype was seen many times. The chain recombines TRBV18 with TRBJ2-5; D gene ambiguous. The CDR3 loop spans 12 amino acids. Trimming shortened V by 1 base and J by 4 bases, and 4 bases separated the two germline ends. Per germline, CDR1 KGHSH and CDR2 LQKENI. In nucleotides, the CDR3 is TGTGCCAGCTCACCACGGGGAGAGACCCAGTACTTC. This sequence encodes CASSPRGETQYF.

This clonotype was detected many times. The CDR3 is CATSRPQGRGEKLFF. The DNA for the CDR3 is TGTGCCACCAGCAGACCACAGGGGCGAGGGGAAAAACTGTTTTTT. The chain joins TRBV15 to TRBJ1-4, with TRBD1 matching 7 bases. There are 15 residues in the CDR3. V was pared by 2 bases and J by 8 bases, with 8 bases of the junction left unmatched. The germline gives CDR1 LNHNV, CDR2 YYDKDF (reference sequence). The complete variable domain, with remaining parts taken from reference TRBV15 and TRBJ1-4, reads DAMVIQNPRYQVTQFGKPVTLSCSQTLNHNVMYWYQQKSSQAPKLLFHYYDKDFNNEADTPDNFQSRRPNTSFCFLDIRSPGLGDTAMYLCATSRPQGRGEKLFFGSGTQLSVL.

By share of the sample, this clonotype is medium-sized. The gene calls are TRBV3-1 and TRBJ2-1, with 11 bases identical to TRBD2. Germline CDR1 reads LGHDT; CDR2 reads YNNKEL (reference sequence). The J segment lost 6 bases and the V segment lost 0 bases, leaving 7 bases of the junction unmatched. The length of the CDR3 is 17 residues. CDR3 sequence: CASSQDPLAGELNEQFF. The CDR3 DNA sequence: TGTGCCAGCAGCCAAGATCCACTAGCGGGAGAGCTCAATGAGCAGTTCTTC.

This clonotype has ten or more counts. This sequence joins TRBV5-5 and TRBJ2-3; TRBD2 agrees at 7 bases. There are 16 residues in the CDR3. V was clipped by 4 bases and J by 1 base; unmatched bases: 9. Germline V CDR1 and CDR2: SGHKS, YYEKEE (reference sequence). The CDR3, as DNA: TGTGCCAGCAGCCCACAATTAGCGGGCCGCACAGATACGCAGTATTTT. Translating it yields CASSPQLAGRTDTQYF.

This clonotype was detected a few times. J is TRBJ2-7 and V is TRBV6-5; D unclear. V was shortened by 7 bases and J by 3 bases, with 16 bases between the two germline ends. The CDR3 length is 14 residues. Germline CDR1 reads MNHEY; CDR2 reads SVGAGI. Written as DNA, the CDR3 is TGTGCCAGCAAGTTCGGGTCGTCCAACTACGAGCAGTACTTC. It encodes CASKFGSSNYEQYF.

Ten or more counts support this clonotype. CDR3 in DNA: TGCAGTGCTGGGGACAGGGGACGTGAAAAACTGTTTTTT. This encodes CSAGDRGREKLFF. The chain combines TRBV20-1 with TRBJ1-4, with 10 bases that match TRBD1. CDR1 and CDR2 from the germline V gene are DFQATT and SNEGSKA (reference sequence). This CDR3 is built from 13 residues. J was trimmed by 7 bases and V by 5 bases; bases with no gene match: 4.

This clonotype has at least ten counts. The V gene is TRBV7-6, the J gene TRBJ2-1; D is perhaps TRBD2 (5 bases). V lost 2 bases and J 2 bases, leaving 16 bases between the germline ends. CDR1 SGHVS and CDR2 FNYEAQ come from the germline V gene. The CDR3 is 17 amino acids. DNA of the CDR3: TGTGCCAGCAGCTTAAAGGGCACGGGAACCACCTACAATGAGCAGTTCTTC. Amino acid sequence: CASSLKGTGTTYNEQFF.

This clonotype was detected ten times or more. The V gene is TRBV5-1, the J gene TRBJ2-5; D is unresolved. CDR3 length: 13 amino acids. The germline CDR1 and CDR2 sequences are SGHRS and YFSETQ. V lost 0 bases and J lost 1, with 4 bases in between. The CDR3, as DNA: TGCGCCAGCAGCTTGGGTTCCCAAGAGACCCAGTACTTC. It translates to CASSLGSQETQYF.

This clonotype was recorded many times. V usage is TRBV5-1 and J usage is TRBJ2-3; D remains unclear. Germline-derived CDR1 and CDR2 are SGHRS and YFSETQ. The V gene lost 6 bases and the J gene lost 5 bases, with 16 bases spanning the gap. CDR3 length: 14 residues. Here the CDR3 reads CASKSGIDGDTQYF. CDR3 nucleotides: TGCGCCAGCAAGTCGGGCATCGATGGAGATACGCAGTATTTT.

This clonotype was recorded many times. The chain combines TRBV5-1 with TRBJ1-1, with 7 bases lining up with TRBD1. The germline gives CDR1 SGHRS, CDR2 YFSETQ. The CDR3 runs 17 residues. The J segment lost 6 bases and the V segment lost 4 bases, leaving 18 bases of the junction unmatched. The CDR3 loop is CASSRRGQSVGTSEAFF. The CDR3 nucleotides read TGCGCCAGCAGCCGCCGGGGACAGTCTGTGGGGACCTCTGAAGCTTTCTTT.

This clonotype was picked up many times. The chain links TRBV2 to TRBJ2-3, with D maybe TRBD2 (6 bases). CDR3 length: 16 amino acids. The germline V and J ends were trimmed by 1 base and 7 bases, with 18 bases remaining between them. The V gene's germline CDR1 is SNHLY and CDR2 FYNNEI. CDR3 residues: CASSEERLTGGYTQYF. For the CDR3, the DNA is TGTGCCAGCAGTGAAGAACGACTAACCGGAGGGTATACGCAGTATTTT.